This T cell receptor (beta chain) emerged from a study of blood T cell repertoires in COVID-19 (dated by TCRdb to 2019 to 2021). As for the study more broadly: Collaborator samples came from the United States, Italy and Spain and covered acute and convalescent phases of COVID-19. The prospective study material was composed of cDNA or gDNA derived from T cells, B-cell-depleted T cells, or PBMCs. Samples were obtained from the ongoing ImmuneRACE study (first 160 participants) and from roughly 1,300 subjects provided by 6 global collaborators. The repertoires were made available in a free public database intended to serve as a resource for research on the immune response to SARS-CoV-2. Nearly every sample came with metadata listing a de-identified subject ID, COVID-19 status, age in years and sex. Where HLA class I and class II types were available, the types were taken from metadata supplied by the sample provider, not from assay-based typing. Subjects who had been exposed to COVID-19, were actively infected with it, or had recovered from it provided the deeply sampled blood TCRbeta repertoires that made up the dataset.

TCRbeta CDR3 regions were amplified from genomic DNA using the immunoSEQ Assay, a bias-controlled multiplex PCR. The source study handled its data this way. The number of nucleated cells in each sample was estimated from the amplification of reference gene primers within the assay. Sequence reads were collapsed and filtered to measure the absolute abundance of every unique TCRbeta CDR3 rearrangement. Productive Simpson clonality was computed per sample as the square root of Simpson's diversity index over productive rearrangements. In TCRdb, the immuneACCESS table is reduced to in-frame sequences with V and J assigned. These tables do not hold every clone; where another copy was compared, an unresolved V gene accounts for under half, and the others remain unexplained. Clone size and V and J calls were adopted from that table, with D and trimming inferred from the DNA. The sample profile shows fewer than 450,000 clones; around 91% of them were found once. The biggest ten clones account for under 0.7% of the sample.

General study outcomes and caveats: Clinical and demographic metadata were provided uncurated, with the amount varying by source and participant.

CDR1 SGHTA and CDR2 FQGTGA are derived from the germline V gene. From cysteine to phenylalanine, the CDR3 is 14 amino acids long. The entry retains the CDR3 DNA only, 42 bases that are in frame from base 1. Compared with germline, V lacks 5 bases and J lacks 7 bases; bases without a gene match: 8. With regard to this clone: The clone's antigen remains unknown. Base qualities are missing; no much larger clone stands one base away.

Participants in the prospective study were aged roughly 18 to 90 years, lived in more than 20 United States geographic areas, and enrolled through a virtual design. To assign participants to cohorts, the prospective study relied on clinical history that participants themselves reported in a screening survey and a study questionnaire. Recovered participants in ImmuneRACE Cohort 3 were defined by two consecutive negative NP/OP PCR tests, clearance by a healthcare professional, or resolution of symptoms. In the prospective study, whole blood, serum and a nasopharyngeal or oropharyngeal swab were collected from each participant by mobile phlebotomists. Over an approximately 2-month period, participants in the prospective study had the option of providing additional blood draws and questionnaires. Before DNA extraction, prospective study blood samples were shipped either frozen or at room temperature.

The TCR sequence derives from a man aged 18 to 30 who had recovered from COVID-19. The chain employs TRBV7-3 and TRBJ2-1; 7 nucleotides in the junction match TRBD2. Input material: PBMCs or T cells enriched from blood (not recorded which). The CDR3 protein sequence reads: CASSVQREGNEQFF. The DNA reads TGTGCCAGCAGCGTCCAGCGGGAAGGGAATGAGCAGTTCTTC.